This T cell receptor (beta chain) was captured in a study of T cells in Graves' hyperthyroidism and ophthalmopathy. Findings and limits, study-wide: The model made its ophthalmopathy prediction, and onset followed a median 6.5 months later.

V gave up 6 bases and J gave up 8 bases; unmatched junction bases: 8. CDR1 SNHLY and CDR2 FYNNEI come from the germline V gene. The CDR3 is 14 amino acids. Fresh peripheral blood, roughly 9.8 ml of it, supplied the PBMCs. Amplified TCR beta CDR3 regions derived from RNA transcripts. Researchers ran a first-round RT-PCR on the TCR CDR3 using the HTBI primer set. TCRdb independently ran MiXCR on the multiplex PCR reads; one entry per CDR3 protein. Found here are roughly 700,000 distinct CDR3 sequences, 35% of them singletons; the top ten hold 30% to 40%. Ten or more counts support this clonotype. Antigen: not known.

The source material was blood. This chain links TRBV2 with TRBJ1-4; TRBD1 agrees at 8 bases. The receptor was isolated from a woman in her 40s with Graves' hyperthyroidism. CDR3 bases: TGTGCCAGCAGCCAGACAGGGGCGGGCGAAAAACTGTTTTTT. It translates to CASSQTGAGEKLFF.